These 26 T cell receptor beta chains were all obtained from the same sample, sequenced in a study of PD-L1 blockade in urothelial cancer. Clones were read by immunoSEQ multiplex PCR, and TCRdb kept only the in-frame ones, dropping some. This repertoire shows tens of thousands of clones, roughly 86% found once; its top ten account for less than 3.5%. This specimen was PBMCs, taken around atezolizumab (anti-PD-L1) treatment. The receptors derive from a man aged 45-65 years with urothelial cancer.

The CDR3 reads CASSLGVIAGPHNEQFF. The CDR3 DNA sequence: TGTGCCAGCAGCTTGGGGGTGATAGCGGGACCCCACAATGAGCAGTTCTTC. The chain has TRBV5-5 and TRBJ2-1; 8 nucleotides agree with TRBD2. CDR3 size: 17 residues. The germline V gene encodes CDR1 SGHKS and CDR2 YYEKEE (reference sequence). V trimming: 0 bases; J trimming: 5 bases; junction bases outside the gene matches: 10.

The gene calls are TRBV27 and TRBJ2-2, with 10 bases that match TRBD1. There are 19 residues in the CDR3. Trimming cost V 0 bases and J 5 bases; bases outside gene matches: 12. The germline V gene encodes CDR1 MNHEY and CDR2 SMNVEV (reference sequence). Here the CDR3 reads CASSLSWYRDRGRTGELFF. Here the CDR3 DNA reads TGTGCCAGCAGTTTATCGTGGTACCGGGACAGGGGAAGAACCGGGGAGCTGTTTTTT.

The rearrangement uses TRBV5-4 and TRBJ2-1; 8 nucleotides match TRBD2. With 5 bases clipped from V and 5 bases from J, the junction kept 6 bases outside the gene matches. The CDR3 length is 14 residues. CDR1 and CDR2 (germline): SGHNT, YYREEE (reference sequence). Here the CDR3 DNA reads TGTGCCAGCAGGGGGCTAGCGGGCGACAATGAGCAGTTCTTC. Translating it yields CASRGLAGDNEQFF.

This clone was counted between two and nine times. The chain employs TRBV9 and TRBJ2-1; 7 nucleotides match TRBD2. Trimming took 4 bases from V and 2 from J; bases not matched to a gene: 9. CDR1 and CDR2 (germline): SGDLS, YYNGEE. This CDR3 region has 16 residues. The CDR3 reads CASSPLGRAAYNEQFF. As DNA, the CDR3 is TGTGCCAGCAGCCCCTTGGGGAGGGCCGCCTACAATGAGCAGTTCTTC.

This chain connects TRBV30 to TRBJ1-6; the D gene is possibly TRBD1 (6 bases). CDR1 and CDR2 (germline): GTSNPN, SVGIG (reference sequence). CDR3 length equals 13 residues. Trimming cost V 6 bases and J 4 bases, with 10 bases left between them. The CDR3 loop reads CACLGQYNSPLHF. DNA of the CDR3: TGTGCCTGCCTTGGACAGTATAATTCACCCCTCCACTTT.

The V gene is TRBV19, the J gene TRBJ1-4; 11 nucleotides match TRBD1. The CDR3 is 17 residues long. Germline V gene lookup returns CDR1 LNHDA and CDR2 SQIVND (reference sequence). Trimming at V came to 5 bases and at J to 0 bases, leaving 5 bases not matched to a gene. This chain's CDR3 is CASSLGQGVTTNEKLFF. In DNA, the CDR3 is TGTGCCAGTAGTTTGGGACAGGGGGTAACAACTAATGAAAAACTGTTTTTT.

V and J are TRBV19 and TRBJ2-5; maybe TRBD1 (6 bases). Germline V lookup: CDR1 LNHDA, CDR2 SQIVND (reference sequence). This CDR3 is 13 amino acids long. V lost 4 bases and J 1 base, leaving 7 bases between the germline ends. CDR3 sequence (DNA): TGTGCCAGTAGTACCAGGGGCCAAGAGACCCAGTACTTC. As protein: CASSTRGQETQYF.

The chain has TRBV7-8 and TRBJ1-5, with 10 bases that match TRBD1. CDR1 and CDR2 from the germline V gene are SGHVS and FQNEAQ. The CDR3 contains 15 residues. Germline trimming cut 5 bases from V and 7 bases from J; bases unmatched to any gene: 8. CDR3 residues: CASSTSGTGEQPQHF. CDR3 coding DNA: TGTGCCAGCAGCACATCCGGGACAGGGGAGCAGCCCCAGCATTTT.

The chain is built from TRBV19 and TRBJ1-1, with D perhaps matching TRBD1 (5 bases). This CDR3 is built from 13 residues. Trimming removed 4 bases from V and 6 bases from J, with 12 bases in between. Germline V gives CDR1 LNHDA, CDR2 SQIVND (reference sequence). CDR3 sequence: CASSRQSVSEAFF. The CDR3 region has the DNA TGTGCCAGTAGTAGACAGTCGGTCTCTGAAGCTTTCTTT.

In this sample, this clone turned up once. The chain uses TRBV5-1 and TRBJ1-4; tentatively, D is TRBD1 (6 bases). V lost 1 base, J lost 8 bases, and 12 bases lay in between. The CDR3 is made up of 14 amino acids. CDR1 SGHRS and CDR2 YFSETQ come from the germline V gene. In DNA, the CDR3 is TGCGCCAGCAGCTTGTCGCCAGGGGACGAAAAACTGTTTTTT. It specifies CASSLSPGDEKLFF.

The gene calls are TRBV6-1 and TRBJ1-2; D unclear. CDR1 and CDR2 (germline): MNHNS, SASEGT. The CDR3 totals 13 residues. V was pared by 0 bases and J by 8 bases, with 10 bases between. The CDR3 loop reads CASSEARGGGYTF. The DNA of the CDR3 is TGTGCCAGCAGTGAAGCGCGGGGAGGCGGCTACACCTTC.

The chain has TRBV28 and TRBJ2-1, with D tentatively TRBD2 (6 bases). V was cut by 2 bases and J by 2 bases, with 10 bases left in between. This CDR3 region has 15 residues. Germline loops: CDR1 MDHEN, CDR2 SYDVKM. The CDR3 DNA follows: TGTGCCAGCAGTTTAGGCGGGACCGCCTACAATGAGCAGTTCTTC. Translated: CASSLGGTAYNEQFF.

CDR3 coding DNA: TGTGCCAGCAGCTTGGGAGTGACTAGCGGGAGTGATACGCAGTATTTT. It is translated as CASSLGVTSGSDTQYF. The chain employs TRBV5-4 and TRBJ2-3, with TRBD2 matching over 12 bases. Germline loops: CDR1 SGHNT, CDR2 YYREEE (reference sequence). This CDR3 has 16 residues. V lost 0 bases to trimming and J lost 6 bases; unmatched junction nucleotides: 5.

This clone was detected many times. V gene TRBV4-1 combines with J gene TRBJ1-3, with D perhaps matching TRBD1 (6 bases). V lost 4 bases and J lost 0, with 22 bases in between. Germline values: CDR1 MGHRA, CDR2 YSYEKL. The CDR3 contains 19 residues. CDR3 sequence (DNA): TGCGCCAGCAGCCCCCCTTTGAAGCAACCCAGGGGCTCTGGAAACACCATATATTTT. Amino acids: CASSPPLKQPRGSGNTIYF.

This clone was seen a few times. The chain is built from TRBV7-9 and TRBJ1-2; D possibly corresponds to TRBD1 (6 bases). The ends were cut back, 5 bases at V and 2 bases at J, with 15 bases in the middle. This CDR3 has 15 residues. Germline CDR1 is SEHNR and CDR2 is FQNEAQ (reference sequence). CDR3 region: CASSLTDRPNYGYTF. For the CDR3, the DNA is TGTGCCAGCAGCCTAACCGACAGGCCCAACTATGGCTACACCTTC.

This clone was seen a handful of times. CDR3 sequence: CAWSVGGMGGNEQFF. The CDR3 nucleotides read TGTGCCTGGAGTGTAGGTGGGATGGGGGGCAATGAGCAGTTCTTC. V and J are TRBV30 and TRBJ2-1; maybe TRBD2 (6 bases). Trimming took off 0 bases at V and 6 bases at J, with 15 bases between the two ends. The germline CDR1 and CDR2 sequences are GTSNPN and SVGIG (reference sequence). This CDR3 has 15 amino acids.

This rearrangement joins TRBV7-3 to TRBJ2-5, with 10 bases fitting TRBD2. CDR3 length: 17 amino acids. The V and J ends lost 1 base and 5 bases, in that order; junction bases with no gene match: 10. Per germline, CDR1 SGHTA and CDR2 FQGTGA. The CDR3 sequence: CASSLMGLGAGGETQYF. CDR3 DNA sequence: TGTGCCAGCAGCTTAATGGGGCTTGGAGCGGGAGGGGAGACCCAGTACTTC.

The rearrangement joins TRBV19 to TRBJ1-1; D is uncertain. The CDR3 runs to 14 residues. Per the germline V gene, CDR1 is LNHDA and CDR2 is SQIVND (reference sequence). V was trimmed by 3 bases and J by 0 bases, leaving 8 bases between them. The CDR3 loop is CASSMRVLNTEAFF. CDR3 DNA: TGTGCCAGTAGTATGCGTGTGCTGAACACTGAAGCTTTCTTT.

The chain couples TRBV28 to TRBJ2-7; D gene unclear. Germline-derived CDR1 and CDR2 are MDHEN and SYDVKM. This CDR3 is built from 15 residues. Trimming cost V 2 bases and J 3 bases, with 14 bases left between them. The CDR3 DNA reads TGTGCCAGCAGTTTACGGCCCCTTGGAGTCTACGAGCAGTACTTC. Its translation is CASSLRPLGVYEQYF.

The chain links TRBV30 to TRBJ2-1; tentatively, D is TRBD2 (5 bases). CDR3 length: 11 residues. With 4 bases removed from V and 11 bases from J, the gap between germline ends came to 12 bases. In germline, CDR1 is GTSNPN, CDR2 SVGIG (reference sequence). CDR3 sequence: CAWNTLAQQFF. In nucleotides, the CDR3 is TGTGCCTGGAACACTCTAGCCCAGCAGTTCTTC.

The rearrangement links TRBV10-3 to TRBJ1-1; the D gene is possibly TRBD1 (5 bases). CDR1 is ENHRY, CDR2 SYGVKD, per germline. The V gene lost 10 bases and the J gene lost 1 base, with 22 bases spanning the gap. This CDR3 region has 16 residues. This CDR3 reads CATVTVTRTTNTEAFF. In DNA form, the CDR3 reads TGTGCCACCGTGACAGTCACCCGGACTACGAACACTGAAGCTTTCTTT.

The CDR3 nucleotides read TGTGCCAGCTCACCGGGACTAGCGGGAGTAGATACGCAGTATTTT. Translation: CASSPGLAGVDTQYF. This sequence joins TRBV18 and TRBJ2-3, with 14 bases aligning to TRBD2. The CDR3 runs to 15 residues. The V and J ends lost 3 bases and 5 bases, in that order; junction bases with no gene match: 1. Germline V CDR1 and CDR2: KGHSH, LQKENI.

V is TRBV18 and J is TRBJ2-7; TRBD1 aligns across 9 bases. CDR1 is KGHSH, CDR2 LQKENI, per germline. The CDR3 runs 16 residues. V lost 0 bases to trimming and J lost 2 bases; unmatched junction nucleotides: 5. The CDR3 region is CASSPPPGQGPYEQYF. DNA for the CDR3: TGTGCCAGCTCACCACCGCCGGGACAGGGACCCTACGAGCAGTACTTC.

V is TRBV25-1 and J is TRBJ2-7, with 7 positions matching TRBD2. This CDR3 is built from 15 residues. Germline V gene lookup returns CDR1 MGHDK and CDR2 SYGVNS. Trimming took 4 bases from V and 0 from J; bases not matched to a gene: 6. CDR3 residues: CASSALLADSYEQYF. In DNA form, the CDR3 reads TGTGCCAGCAGTGCCCTTCTAGCGGACTCCTACGAGCAGTACTTC.

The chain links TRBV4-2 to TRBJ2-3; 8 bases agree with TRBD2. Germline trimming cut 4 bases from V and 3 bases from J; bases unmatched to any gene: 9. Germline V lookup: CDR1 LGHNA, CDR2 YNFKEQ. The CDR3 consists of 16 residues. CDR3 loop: CASSPSRGGRTDTQYF. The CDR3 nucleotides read TGTGCCAGCAGCCCCTCGAGAGGCGGGAGGACAGATACGCAGTATTTT.

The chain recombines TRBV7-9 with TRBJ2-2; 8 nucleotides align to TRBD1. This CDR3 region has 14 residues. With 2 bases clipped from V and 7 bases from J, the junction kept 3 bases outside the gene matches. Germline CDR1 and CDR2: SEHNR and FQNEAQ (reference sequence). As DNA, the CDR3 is TGTGCCAGCAGCTTACAGGGGGCTGTCGGGGAGCTGTTTTTT. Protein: CASSLQGAVGELFF.